This TCR beta chain was profiled in a study of human CD8 memory T cell subsets. Generation of TCR beta libraries used UMI-labeled 5' RACE. For each CDR3 protein, TCRdb gives one entry from its re-call of the 5' RACE reads, without DNA. The ten most abundant clones cover approximately 23% of a sample with several thousand distinct CDR3 sequences. The authors defined TPEX cells as CCR7+ PD-1+ TIGIT+ early memory CD8+ T cells carrying exhausted-like traits. Germline CDR1 and CDR2: SEHNR and FQNEAQ (reference sequence). The CDR3 is made up of 16 amino acids. This chain connects TRBV7-9 to TRBJ2-5; the D gene TCRdb calls, TRBD1, cannot be checked with no DNA. The receptor comes from a human donor in good health. The sequencing sample was made of CD8+ T cells from PBMCs. CDR3 in amino acids: CASSLTGRGRGETQYF.